The 22 T cell receptor beta chains in this list originate from one sample, sequenced in a study of blood T cell repertoires in COVID-19. Assay used: immunoSEQ multiplex PCR; TCRdb lists only in-frame clones, some missing. The sample consists of more than 100,000 clones, roughly 79% of them appearing once. Source material: peripheral blood. Receptor source: a man aged 65-85 years with acute or convalescent COVID-19.

The chain carries TRBV11-2 and TRBJ1-2; TRBD1 might be the D (5 bases). The germline V gene encodes CDR1 SGHAT and CDR2 FQNNGV. Trimming took off 4 bases at V and 1 base at J, with 10 bases between the two ends. The CDR3 length is 14 residues. The CDR3 bases are TGTGCCAGCAGCTCCTGGGGGGGTAACTATGGCTACACCTTC. Protein sequence: CASSSWGGNYGYTF.

This clone was counted a few times. The chain joins TRBV10-2 to TRBJ1-2, with D possibly being TRBD1 (5 bases). The V gene's germline CDR1 is WSHSY and CDR2 SAAADI. This CDR3 contains 19 residues. Trimming cost V 2 bases and J 3 bases, with 25 bases left between them. CDR3: CASSEAPVVPGTPDYGYTF. DNA of the CDR3: TGCGCCAGCAGTGAGGCTCCTGTTGTTCCCGGGACTCCCGACTATGGCTACACCTTC.

The gene calls are TRBV24-1 and TRBJ2-1, with a tentative D call TRBD1 (6 bases). The V gene's germline CDR1 is KGHDR and CDR2 SFDVKD. CDR3 length: 16 amino acids. The V gene lost 4 bases and the J gene lost 7 bases, with 19 bases spanning the gap. This chain's CDR3 is CATSDSGHGLGNEQFF. The DNA for the CDR3 is TGTGCCACCAGTGACTCGGGACATGGGTTGGGGAATGAGCAGTTCTTC.

The V call is TRBV5-4, the J call TRBJ1-2, with 8 bases identical to TRBD1. CDR1 is SGHNT and CDR2 is YYREEE in the germline V gene (reference sequence). The CDR3 runs to 16 residues. Unmatched junction bases numbered 10, after V lost 3 bases and J lost 3 bases. Here the CDR3 DNA reads TGTGCCAGCAGCTCCCCGAAGCCGGGACAGGACTATGGCTACACCTTC. It translates to CASSSPKPGQDYGYTF.

The rearrangement uses TRBV7-9 and TRBJ2-5; 7 bases line up with TRBD1. CDR1 is SEHNR and CDR2 is FQNEAQ in the germline V gene (reference sequence). The V gene end was trimmed by 3 bases and the J gene end by 5 bases; junction bases not matched to a gene: 9. This CDR3 has 15 amino acids. The CDR3 region is CASSFGPKQGETQYF. The CDR3 bases are TGTGCCAGCAGCTTTGGTCCTAAACAGGGGGAGACCCAGTACTTC.

CDR3 DNA: TGCGCCAGCAGCTTGTATGGGCCTGCGGGTAATGAAAAACTGTTTTTT. This gives the protein CASSLYGPAGNEKLFF. The chain links TRBV5-1 to TRBJ1-4; D remains ambiguous. Trimming took off 1 base at V and 4 bases at J, with 14 bases between the two ends. Germline V lookup: CDR1 SGHRS, CDR2 YFSETQ. The CDR3 runs 16 residues.

The chain links TRBV15 to TRBJ1-1; D remains unclear. Trimming took 0 bases from V and 0 from J, leaving 8 bases between them. In germline, CDR1 is LNHNV, CDR2 YYDKDF (reference sequence). The CDR3 runs to 15 residues. The CDR3 bases are TGTGCCACCAGCAGAGATTTGAGCGTGAACACTGAAGCTTTCTTT. This translates into CATSRDLSVNTEAFF.

The V and J genes are TRBV19 and TRBJ1-1, with D possibly being TRBD1 (5 bases). CDR1 is LNHDA and CDR2 is SQIVND in the germline V gene (reference sequence). This CDR3 has 15 amino acids. V lost 1 base and J 10 bases, leaving 19 bases between the germline ends. The CDR3 DNA sequence: TGTGCCAGTAGTATAGGTCTTTCAGGGCATGTTTCAGCTTTCTTT. Its protein is CASSIGLSGHVSAFF.

J is TRBJ1-5 and V is TRBV19, with a possible D match to TRBD1 (6 bases). There are 14 residues in the CDR3. Deletions cut 3 bases from V and 6 bases from J, with 12 bases between. Germline CDR1 reads LNHDA; CDR2 reads SQIVND (reference sequence). The CDR3 spells CASSMMGAGQPQHF. Written as DNA, the CDR3 is TGTGCCAGTAGTATGATGGGGGCTGGTCAGCCCCAGCATTTT.

The CDR3 DNA is TGTGCCAGTAAACCGGACAGGGGGCGGAATGGCTACACCTTC. Translated, it gives CASKPDRGRNGYTF. The V gene is TRBV19, the J gene TRBJ1-2; 11 nucleotides align to TRBD1. Trimming took 7 bases from V and 6 from J; bases not matched to a gene: 7. This CDR3 region has 14 residues. The germline V gene encodes CDR1 LNHDA and CDR2 SQIVND (reference sequence).

The chain couples TRBV6-2 or TRBV6-3 to TRBJ2-1; 9 bases line up with TRBD2. This CDR3 comprises 15 residues. Losses at the gene ends were 2 bases for V and 8 bases for J; bases not matched to a gene: 7. Germline V gene lookup returns CDR1 MNHEY and CDR2 SVGEGT. The CDR3 DNA is TGTGCCAGCAGTTACGTGGCTAGCGGGGTAGATGAGCAGTTCTTC. It encodes CASSYVASGVDEQFF.

The chain links TRBV5-4 to TRBJ1-1; D is uncertain. Per germline, CDR1 SGHNT and CDR2 YYREEE (reference sequence). The V end was cut by 6 bases, the J end by 4 bases, with 19 bases between. The CDR3 is 15 residues long. The CDR3 spells CASIKSPGVGTEAFF. The DNA of the CDR3 is TGTGCCAGCATAAAAAGCCCCGGGGTGGGCACTGAAGCTTTCTTT. Using reference TRBV5-4 and TRBJ1-1 for the parts outside the CDR3, the full variable domain is ETGVTQSPTHLIKTRGQQVTLRCSSQSGHNTVSWYQQALGQGPQFIFQYYREEENGRGNFPPRFSGLQFPNYSSELNVNALELDDSALYLCASIKSPGVGTEAFFGQGTRLTVV.

The chain recombines TRBV5-1 with TRBJ1-6, with D possibly matching TRBD1 (6 bases). The V end was cut by 1 base, the J end by 10 bases, with 15 bases between. CDR1 is SGHRS and CDR2 is YFSETQ in the germline V gene. This CDR3 is built from 15 residues. CDR3 amino acids: CASSLIGGVDSPLHF. CDR3 nucleotides: TGCGCCAGCAGCTTGATAGGGGGGGTCGACTCACCCCTCCACTTT.

V is TRBV11-2 and J is TRBJ2-7; 9 bases align to TRBD1. With 5 bases clipped from V and 2 bases from J, the junction kept 4 bases outside the gene matches. This CDR3 has 14 residues. The germline CDR1 and CDR2 sequences are SGHAT and FQNNGV. Here the CDR3 DNA reads TGTGCCAGCAGCCGACAGGGGGGTGCCTACGAGCAGTACTTC. This translates into CASSRQGGAYEQYF.

The rearrangement joins TRBV7-2 to TRBJ1-1; 11 bases are a match to TRBD1. With 5 bases clipped from V and 7 bases from J, the junction kept 12 bases outside the gene matches. The V gene's germline CDR1 is SGHTA and CDR2 FQGNSA. The CDR3 has 16 residues. The CDR3 loop is CASSQRRTGGKGEAFF. The CDR3 nucleotides read TGTGCCAGCAGCCAGCGGAGGACAGGGGGCAAGGGTGAAGCTTTCTTT.

In regard to this clone: Given a much more abundant clone one base away, this may be a read error. V and J are TRBV5-4 and TRBJ1-2; the match to TRBD1 covers 8 bases. Losses at the gene ends were 4 bases for V and 4 bases for J; bases not matched to a gene: 3. This CDR3 is built from 13 residues. Germline values: CDR1 SGHNT, CDR2 YYREEE (reference sequence). The CDR3 DNA reads TGTGCCAGCAGCCAGGGACAGGCCTATGGCTACACCTTC. It is translated as CASSQGQAYGYTF.

The genes are TRBV5-6 and TRBJ2-2; D is unclear. Looked up from germline, CDR1 is SGHDT and CDR2 is YYEEEE. The CDR3 sequence is 14 residues long. V was clipped by 2 bases and J by 6 bases, with 11 bases between them. CDR3 coding DNA: TGTGCCAGCAGCTTCAACAGTAGATCCGGGGAGCTGTTTTTT. Protein: CASSFNSRSGELFF.

This clone was seen once. This chain connects TRBV5-1 to TRBJ2-5, with TRBD1 identical over 11 bases. Germline V CDR1 and CDR2: SGHRS, YFSETQ. J was trimmed by 5 bases and V by 0 bases; bases with no gene match: 6. CDR3 length equals 16 residues. CDR3 loop: CASSLAWDRGMETQYF. The DNA of the CDR3 is TGCGCCAGCAGCTTGGCCTGGGACAGGGGGATGGAGACCCAGTACTTC.

The CDR3 spells CASSYNRQGENSPLHF. In nucleotides, the CDR3 is TGTGCCAGCAGTTACAACCGACAGGGAGAAAATTCACCCCTCCACTTT. The chain carries TRBV6-5 and TRBJ1-6; 7 bases match TRBD1. After removal of 2 bases from V and 7 bases from J, the junction contained 8 bases not matched to a gene. Germline CDR1 reads MNHEY; CDR2 reads SVGAGI. CDR3 length: 16 amino acids.

The V call is TRBV12-3 or TRBV12-4, the J call TRBJ2-7; D remains unclear. V was cut by 5 bases and J by 4 bases, with 12 bases left in between. The CDR3 runs to 13 residues. The CDR3 protein is CASSLPGIYEQYF. The CDR3 coding sequence is TGTGCCAGCAGTCTGCCGGGTATTTACGAGCAGTACTTC.

The table lists this clone with a few counts. The chain carries TRBV6-4 and TRBJ2-1; 9 nucleotides match TRBD1. Germline lookup yields CDR1 MRHNA and CDR2 SNTAGT. The CDR3 extends over 22 amino acids. Unmatched junction bases numbered 22, after V lost 0 bases and J lost 4 bases. CDR3 residues: CASSDSGAEGCPDRGRYNEQFF. The CDR3 nucleotides read TGTGCCAGCAGTGACTCCGGGGCAGAAGGATGTCCGGACAGGGGACGATACAATGAGCAGTTCTTC.

The chain has TRBV5-1 and TRBJ2-1; no firm D call. Germline CDR1 and CDR2: SGHRS and YFSETQ. Between the trimmed V and J ends, which lost 2 bases and 0 bases, there was a span of 9 bases. This CDR3 comprises 15 residues. CDR3 residues: CASSLRSGSYNEQFF. CDR3 DNA sequence: TGCGCCAGCAGCTTAAGGTCGGGCTCCTACAATGAGCAGTTCTTC.